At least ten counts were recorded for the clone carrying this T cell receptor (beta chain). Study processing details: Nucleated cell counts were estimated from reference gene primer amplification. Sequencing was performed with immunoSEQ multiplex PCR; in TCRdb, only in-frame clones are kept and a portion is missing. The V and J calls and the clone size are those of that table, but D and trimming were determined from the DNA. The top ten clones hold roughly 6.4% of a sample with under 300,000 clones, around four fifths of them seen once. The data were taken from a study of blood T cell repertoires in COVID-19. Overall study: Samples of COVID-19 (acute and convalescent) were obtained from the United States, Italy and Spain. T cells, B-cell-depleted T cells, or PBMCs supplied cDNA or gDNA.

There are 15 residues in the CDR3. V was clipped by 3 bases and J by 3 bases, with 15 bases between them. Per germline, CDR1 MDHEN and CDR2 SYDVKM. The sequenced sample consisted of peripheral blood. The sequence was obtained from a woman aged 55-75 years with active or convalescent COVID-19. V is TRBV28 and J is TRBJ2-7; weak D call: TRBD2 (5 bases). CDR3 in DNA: TGTGCCAGCAGTTTTACCCACGGAGGCCTCTACGAGCAGTACTTC. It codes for CASSFTHGGLYEQYF.